This entry concerns a single TCR beta chain. Its target is not known. The data originate from a study of STAT5B mutations in CD4+ large granular lymphocyte leukemia. The assay was run at survey level. Per the authors' pipeline: A productive frequency of 2.59 x 10-5 was the lowest detectable. The method was immunoSEQ multiplex PCR; TCRdb's version includes in-frame clones alone and lacks a portion of them. V, J and clone size derive from that table, while D and trimming were established from the DNA sequence. The sample holds fewer than 35,000 clones, about 70% seen once. Study findings and constraints: TRBV06-family usage was enriched in top patient clones (8/27) versus controls (2/35).

The CDR3 has 13 amino acids. The sequence was collected from a human donor in good health. Sequenced sample: CD4+ T cells from blood buffy coats. The gene calls are TRBV1 and TRBJ2-1. TRBV1 has pseudogene status. The chain's CDR3 is CTSSQERTNEQFF. The CDR3 DNA follows: TGCACCAGCAGCCAAGAAAGGACCAATGAGCAGTTCTTC.